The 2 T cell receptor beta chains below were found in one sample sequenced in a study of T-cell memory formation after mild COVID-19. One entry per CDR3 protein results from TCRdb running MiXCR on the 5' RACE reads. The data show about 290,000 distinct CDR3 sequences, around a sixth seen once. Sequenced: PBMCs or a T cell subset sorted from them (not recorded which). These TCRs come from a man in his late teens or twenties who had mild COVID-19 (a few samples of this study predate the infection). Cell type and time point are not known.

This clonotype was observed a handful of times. For the CDR3, the DNA is TGTGCCATCAGCGCCGGGACAGGGAAGGACACTGAAGCTTTCTTT. Its protein product is CAISAGTGKDTEAFF. The V call is TRBV10-3, the J call TRBJ1-1; TRBD1 aligns across 9 bases. V lost 6 bases, J lost 3 bases, and 8 bases stayed unmatched. Germline V gene data show CDR1 as ENHRY and CDR2 as SYGVKD. This CDR3 has 15 amino acids.

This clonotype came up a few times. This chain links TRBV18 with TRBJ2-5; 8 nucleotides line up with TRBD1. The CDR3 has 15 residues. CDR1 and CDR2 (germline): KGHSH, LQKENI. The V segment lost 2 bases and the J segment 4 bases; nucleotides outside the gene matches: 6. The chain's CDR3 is CASSPRTGKGETQYF. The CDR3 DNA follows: TGTGCCAGCTCACCAAGGACAGGGAAAGGAGAGACCCAGTACTTC.